The following is a TCR beta chain sequence with its context. Sequencing was performed with immunoSEQ multiplex PCR; in TCRdb, only in-frame clones are kept and a portion is missing. The sample lists approximately 88,000 clones, around 80% seen once, with roughly 8.2% in the top ten. This specimen belongs to a study of blood T cell repertoires in COVID-19. This TCR came from a man between 45 and 60 years old who had recovered from COVID-19. The sample comprised peripheral blood.

The CDR3 DNA reads TGTGCCAGCAGTGAAAGGCGGACTAGCGCCAACACCGGGGAGCTGTTTTTT. Protein: CASSERRTSANTGELFF. The V gene is TRBV6-1, the J gene TRBJ2-2; 9 bases match TRBD2. CDR1 and CDR2 from the germline V gene are MNHNS and SASEGT. This CDR3 is 17 amino acids long. The V and J ends lost 2 bases and 2 bases, in that order; junction bases with no gene match: 6.